This TCR beta chain was observed in a study of cytomegalovirus exposure and HLA in healthy donors. Study-level information: Assignment to the Caucasian-associated ancestry cluster applied to less than 85% of the approximately 420 genotyped donors. General study findings and limits: A later analysis reportedly found that, within productive TCRs, an Asian-associated ancestry cluster had fewer N-insertions than the mean observed across the 666 donors.

The PCR was carried out with 60 Vbeta primers and 13 Jbeta primers. Original methodology: In a later analysis, around 11 million of 65 million to 80 million unique beta chains occurred in at least two donors. This table comes from immunoSEQ multiplex PCR, and its TCRdb copy is limited to in-frame clones, with some not included. V and J calls plus clone size are reproduced from that table; the DNA served to infer D and trimming. This table holds more than 140,000 clones, about 64% found once. CDR1 and CDR2 (germline): MNHNY, SVGAGI (reference sequence). The V end was cut by 8 bases, the J end by 7 bases, with 6 bases between. The CDR3 is made up of 11 amino acids. As concerns this clone: Its antigen is not identified.

This TCR came from a woman aged 25 to 45 in good health and CMV-seropositive. V is TRBV6-6 and J is TRBJ1-6; unclear D gene. The sequenced material came from PBMCs. The CDR3 sequence: CASGENSPLHF. The CDR3 nucleotides read TGTGCCAGCGGGGAGAATTCACCCCTCCACTTT.